These 13 T cell receptor beta chains were sequenced from one sample in a study of T cells of healthy individuals. TCRdb itself ran the 5' RACE reads through MiXCR, one entry per CDR3 protein. Of around 63,000 distinct CDR3 sequences listed, under 20% were seen once; the top ten hold approximately 4.7%. The receptors were gathered from a human donor in good health.

This clonotype was observed at least ten times. The chain uses TRBV28 and TRBJ2-7, with D possibly being TRBD2 (7 bases). The ends were cut back, 2 bases at V and 0 bases at J, with 14 bases in the middle. The CDR3 is 16 amino acids. Germline lookup yields CDR1 MDHEN and CDR2 SYDVKM. For the CDR3, the DNA is TGTGCCAGCAGTTTAGGTGGGGGGGCTGGCTCCTACGAGCAGTACTTC. This translates into CASSLGGGAGSYEQYF.

This clonotype was seen many times. This sequence joins TRBV27 and TRBJ2-1, with 14 nucleotides matching TRBD2. The CDR3 is made up of 15 amino acids. Trimming at V came to 5 bases and at J to 10 bases, leaving 7 bases not matched to a gene. The germline V gene has CDR1 MNHEY and CDR2 SMNVEV (reference sequence). In DNA form, the CDR3 reads TGTGCCAGCAGTCTGGGGACTAGCGGGAGAGGGGAGCAGTTCTTC. This gives the protein CASSLGTSGRGEQFF.

Comment on this clonotype: At one boundary the junction diverges from the germline segment, which might be a read error. The V call is TRBV4-1, the J call TRBJ2-1, with TRBD2 matching 7 bases. The V gene's germline CDR1 is MGHRA and CDR2 YSYEKL. This CDR3 comprises 14 residues. The CDR3 coding sequence is TGCGCCAGCAACCAACCCGGGGGGTCGAATGAGCAGTTCTTC. It yields the protein CASNQPGGSNEQFF.

V gene TRBV5-1 combines with J gene TRBJ1-1; D unclear. V lost 0 bases and J 0 bases, leaving 6 bases between the germline ends. Germline CDR1 reads SGHRS; CDR2 reads YFSETQ. CDR3 length equals 14 residues. CDR3 loop: CASSLGGMNTEAFF. In nucleotides, the CDR3 is TGCGCCAGCAGCTTGGGGGGAATGAACACTGAAGCTTTCTTT. The full variable domain, rest sourced from reference TRBV5-1 and TRBJ1-1, is KAGVTQTPRYLIKTRGQQVTLSCSPISGHRSVSWYQQTPGQGLQFLFEYFSETQRNKGNFPGRFSGRQFSNSRSEMNVSTLELGDSALYLCASSLGGMNTEAFFGQGTRLTVV.

There are many counts of this clonotype. The V gene is TRBV4-3, the J gene TRBJ2-3; a weak D match, TRBD2 (5 bases). This CDR3 contains 14 residues. Germline V gene data show CDR1 as LGHNA and CDR2 as YSLEER. V lost 0 bases and J lost 10, with 14 bases in between. Here the CDR3 DNA reads TGCGCCAGCAGCCAAGATAGGGAGACTGCCGCGCAGTATTTT. Encoded protein: CASSQDRETAAQYF.

This clonotype was observed many times. The chain combines TRBV19 with TRBJ2-1; the D is unclear. CDR1 is LNHDA, CDR2 SQIVND, per germline (reference sequence). CDR3 length equals 14 residues. Trimming left V 6 bases short and J 0 bases short, with 9 bases between. CDR3 bases: TGTGCCAGTAGCCCTCCCAGCTCCTACAATGAGCAGTTCTTC. Translating gives CASSPPSSYNEQFF.

This clonotype showed up many times. The chain uses TRBV11-2 and TRBJ1-1; D ambiguous. The germline CDR1 and CDR2 sequences are SGHAT and FQNNGV. Trimming left V 5 bases short and J 1 base short, with 8 bases between. This CDR3 contains 13 residues. CDR3 sequence (DNA): TGTGCCAGCAGCCCCCAAAGGAACACTGAAGCTTTCTTT. This encodes CASSPQRNTEAFF.

This clonotype was seen only a few times. V and J are TRBV15 and TRBJ2-2, with D tentatively TRBD1 or TRBD2 (5 bases each). Germline CDR1 reads LNHNV; CDR2 reads YYDKDF (reference sequence). The CDR3 length is 16 residues. V was cut by 4 bases and J by 6 bases, with 18 bases left in between. The CDR3 protein is CATSTPGRGLAGELFF. CDR3 DNA sequence: TGTGCCACCAGCACGCCGGGACGAGGTTTGGCCGGGGAGCTGTTTTTT.

Ten or more counts support this clonotype. The chain couples TRBV20-1 to TRBJ2-1; D is unresolved. CDR1 and CDR2 (germline): DFQATT, SNEGSKA (reference sequence). Trimming removed 6 bases from V and 4 bases from J, with 10 bases in between. The CDR3 runs to 12 residues. The CDR3 DNA follows: TGCAGTGCGCTCACAGTATACAATGAGCAGTTCTTC. This sequence encodes CSALTVYNEQFF.

This chain joins TRBV20-1 and TRBJ2-7, with D tentatively TRBD2 (5 bases). V lost 0 bases to trimming and J lost 2 bases, with 11 bases between them. CDR1 and CDR2 from the germline V gene are DFQATT and SNEGSKA (reference sequence). The CDR3 spans 14 residues. The CDR3 nucleotides are TGCAGTGCTAGAGATTCTAGCAGCACCTACGAGCAGTACTTC. Protein: CSARDSSSTYEQYF.

The rearrangement uses TRBV10-3 and TRBJ2-1; D is uncertain. There are 12 residues in the CDR3. The V and J ends lost 2 bases and 5 bases respectively, with 4 bases between them. The germline CDR1 and CDR2 sequences are ENHRY and SYGVKD. This chain's CDR3 is CAISELNNEQFF. For the CDR3, the DNA is TGTGCCATCAGTGAGCTGAACAATGAGCAGTTCTTC.

The chain uses TRBV3-1 and TRBJ2-5; 11 bases are shared with TRBD2. The V gene end was trimmed by 4 bases and the J gene end by 5 bases; junction bases not matched to a gene: 6. Germline loops: CDR1 LGHDT, CDR2 YNNKEL (reference sequence). The CDR3 is 15 amino acids. The CDR3 here is CASSRGTSGSETQYF. CDR3 sequence (DNA): TGTGCCAGCAGCCGTGGAACTAGCGGGAGTGAGACCCAGTACTTC.

Concerning this clonotype itself: One end of the junction is discordant with germline, which a read error may explain. The rearrangement joins TRBV5-1 to TRBJ2-7, with TRBD2 identical over 7 bases. The V gene's germline CDR1 is SGHRS and CDR2 YFSETQ. The CDR3 is 14 residues long. The CDR3 sequence: CVSSLGLENYEQYF. The CDR3 nucleotides are TGCGTCAGCAGCTTAGGACTAGAAAACTACGAGCAGTACTTC. Supplemented by reference TRBV5-1 and TRBJ2-7, the full variable domain reads KAGVTQTPRYLIKTRGQQVTLSCSPISGHRSVSWYQQTPGQGLQFLFEYFSETQRNKGNFPGRFSGRQFSNSRSEMNVSTLELGDSALYLCVSSLGLENYEQYFGPGTRLTVT.